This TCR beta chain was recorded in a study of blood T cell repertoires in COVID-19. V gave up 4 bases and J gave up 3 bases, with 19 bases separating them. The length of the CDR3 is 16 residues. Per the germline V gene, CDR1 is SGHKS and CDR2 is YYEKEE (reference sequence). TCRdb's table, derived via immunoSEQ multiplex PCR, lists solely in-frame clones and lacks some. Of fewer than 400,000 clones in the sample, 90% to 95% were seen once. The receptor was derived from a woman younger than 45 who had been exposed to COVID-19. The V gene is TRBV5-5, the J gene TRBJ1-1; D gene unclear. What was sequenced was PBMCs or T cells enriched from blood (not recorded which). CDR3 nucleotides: TGTGCCAGCAGCCTTAGGGATGGGAGGTGGGACACTGAAGCTTTCTTT. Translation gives CASSLRDGRWDTEAFF.